This paragraph covers one T cell receptor beta chain sequence. Its antigen is not identified. The data derive from a study of shared clonotypes between healthy human individuals. Study background: Each donor had three CD4 naive, three CD4 memory, two CD8 naive and one CD8 memory plate. Study-level results: The diversity represented, both genetic and in exposure history, was limited by few donors.

Naive CD8 cells, CD45RO-negative and positively selected for CCR7, excluded terminally differentiated effector memory CD45RA+ cells. The repertoire was sequenced with immunoSEQ multiplex PCR; TCRdb's copy has only in-frame clones and lacks some. The sample holds roughly 1,800,000 clones, 85% to 95% seen once. The J segment lost 8 bases and the V segment lost 3 bases, leaving 8 bases of the junction unmatched. The CDR3 is 14 amino acids. The V gene's germline CDR1 is SGDLS and CDR2 YYNGEE. The sequenced material came from naive CD8+ T cells sorted from blood. The TCR sequence derives from a man aged 18 to 30 in good health. V usage is TRBV9 and J usage is TRBJ2-1, with 7 bases matching TRBD2. In DNA, the CDR3 is TGTGCCAGCAGCGCGGGAGGAAACGGTTATGAGCAGTTCTTC. This encodes CASSAGGNGYEQFF. The complete variable domain, with remaining parts taken from reference TRBV9 and TRBJ2-1, reads DSGVTQTPKHLITATGQRVTLRCSPRSGDLSVYWYQQSLDQGLQFLIQYYNGEERAKGNILERFSAQQFPDLHSELNLSSLELGDSALYFCASSAGGNGYEQFFGPGTRLTVL.